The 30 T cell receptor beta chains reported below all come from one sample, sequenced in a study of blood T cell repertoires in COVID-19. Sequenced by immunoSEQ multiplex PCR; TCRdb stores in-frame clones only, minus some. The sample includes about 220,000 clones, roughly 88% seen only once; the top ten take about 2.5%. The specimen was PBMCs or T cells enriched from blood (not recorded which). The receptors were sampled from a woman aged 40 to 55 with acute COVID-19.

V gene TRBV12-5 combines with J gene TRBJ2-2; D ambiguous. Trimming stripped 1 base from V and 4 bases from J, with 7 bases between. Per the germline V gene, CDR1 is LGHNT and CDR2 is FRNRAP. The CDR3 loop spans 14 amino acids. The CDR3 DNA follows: TGTGCTAGTGGTTTGGGACATCTCACCGGGGAGCTGTTTTTT. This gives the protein CASGLGHLTGELFF. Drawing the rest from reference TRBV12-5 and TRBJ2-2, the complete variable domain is DARVTQTPRHKVTEMGQEVTMRCQPILGHNTVFWYRQTMMQGLELLAYFRNRAPLDDSGMPKDRFSAEMPDATLATLKIQPSEPRDSAVYFCASGLGHLTGELFFGEGSRLTVL.

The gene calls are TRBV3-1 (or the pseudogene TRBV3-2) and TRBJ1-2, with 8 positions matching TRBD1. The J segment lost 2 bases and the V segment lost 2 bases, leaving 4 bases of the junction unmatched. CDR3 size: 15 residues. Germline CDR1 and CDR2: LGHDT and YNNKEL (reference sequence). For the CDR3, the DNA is TGTGCCAGCAGCCAACCGACAGGGGAGAACTATGGCTACACCTTC. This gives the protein CASSQPTGENYGYTF.

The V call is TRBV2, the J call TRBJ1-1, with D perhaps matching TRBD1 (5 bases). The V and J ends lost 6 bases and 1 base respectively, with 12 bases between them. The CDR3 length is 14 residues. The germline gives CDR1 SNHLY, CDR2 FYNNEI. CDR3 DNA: TGTGCCAGCAGGTGGACGGGGGGGAACACTGAAGCTTTCTTT. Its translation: CASRWTGGNTEAFF.

CDR3 amino acids: CASSQGNTEAFF. The CDR3 DNA reads TGTGCCAGCAGCCAGGGGAACACTGAAGCTTTCTTT. The chain couples TRBV7-6 to TRBJ1-1, with D maybe TRBD1 (5 bases). The germline V and J ends were trimmed by 5 bases and 1 base, with 5 bases remaining between them. Germline-derived CDR1 and CDR2 are SGHVS and FNYEAQ. CDR3 size: 12 residues.

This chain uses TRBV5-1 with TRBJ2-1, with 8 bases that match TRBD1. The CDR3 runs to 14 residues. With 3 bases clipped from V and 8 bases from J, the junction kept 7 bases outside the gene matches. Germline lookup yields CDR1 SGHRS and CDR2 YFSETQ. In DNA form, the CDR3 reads TGCGCCAGCAGCTCCCACAGGGGGTGGGATGAGCAGTTCTTC. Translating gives CASSSHRGWDEQFF. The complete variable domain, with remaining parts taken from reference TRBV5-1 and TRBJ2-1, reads KAGVTQTPRYLIKTRGQQVTLSCSPISGHRSVSWYQQTPGQGLQFLFEYFSETQRNKGNFPGRFSGRQFSNSRSEMNVSTLELGDSALYLCASSSHRGWDEQFFGPGTRLTVL.

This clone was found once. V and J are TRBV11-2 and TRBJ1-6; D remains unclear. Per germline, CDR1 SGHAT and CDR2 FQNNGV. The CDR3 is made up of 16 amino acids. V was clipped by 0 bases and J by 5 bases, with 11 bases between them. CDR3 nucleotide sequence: TGTGCCAGCAGCTTAGATGAGGCACGCAATAATTCACCCCTCCACTTT. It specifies CASSLDEARNNSPLHF.

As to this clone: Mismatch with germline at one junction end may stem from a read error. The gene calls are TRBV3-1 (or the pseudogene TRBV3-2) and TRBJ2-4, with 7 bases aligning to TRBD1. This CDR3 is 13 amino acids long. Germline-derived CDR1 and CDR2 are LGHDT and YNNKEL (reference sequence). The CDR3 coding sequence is TGTGCCACAGAGGGACAGTTAATGGAGAAACGACCTTTC. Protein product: CATEGQLMEKRPF.

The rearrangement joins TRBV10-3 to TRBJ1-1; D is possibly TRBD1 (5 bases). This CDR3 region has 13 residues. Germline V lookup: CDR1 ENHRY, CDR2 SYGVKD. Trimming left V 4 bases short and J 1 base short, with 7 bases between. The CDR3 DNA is TGTGCCATCAGTGTACAGGAGAACACTGAAGCTTTCTTT. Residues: CAISVQENTEAFF.

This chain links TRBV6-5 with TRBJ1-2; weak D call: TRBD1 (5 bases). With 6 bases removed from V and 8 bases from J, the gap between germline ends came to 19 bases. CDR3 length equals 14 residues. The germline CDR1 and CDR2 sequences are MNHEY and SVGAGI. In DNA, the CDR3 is TGTGCCAGCAGCCGGACACCTGACTCGTTCGGCTACACCTTC. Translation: CASSRTPDSFGYTF.

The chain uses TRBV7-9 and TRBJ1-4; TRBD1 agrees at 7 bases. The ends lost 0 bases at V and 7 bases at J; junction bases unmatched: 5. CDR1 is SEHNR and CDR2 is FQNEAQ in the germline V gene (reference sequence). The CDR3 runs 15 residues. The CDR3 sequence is CASSLARGDSEKLFF. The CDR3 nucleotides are TGTGCCAGCAGCTTAGCTAGAGGGGACAGTGAAAAACTGTTTTTT.

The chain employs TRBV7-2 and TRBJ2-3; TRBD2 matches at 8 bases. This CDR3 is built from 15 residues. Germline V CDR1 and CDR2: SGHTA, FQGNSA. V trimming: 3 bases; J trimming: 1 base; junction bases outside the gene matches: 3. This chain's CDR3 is CASSFQAGGTDTQYF. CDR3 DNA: TGTGCCAGCAGCTTCCAAGCGGGGGGCACAGATACGCAGTATTTT.

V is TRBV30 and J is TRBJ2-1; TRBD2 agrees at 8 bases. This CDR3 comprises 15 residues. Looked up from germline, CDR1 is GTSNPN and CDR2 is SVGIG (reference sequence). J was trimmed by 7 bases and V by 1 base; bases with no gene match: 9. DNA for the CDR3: TGTGCCTGGAGTGGCCCGAGCGGGGGAAGTAATGAGCAGTTCTTC. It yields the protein CAWSGPSGGSNEQFF.

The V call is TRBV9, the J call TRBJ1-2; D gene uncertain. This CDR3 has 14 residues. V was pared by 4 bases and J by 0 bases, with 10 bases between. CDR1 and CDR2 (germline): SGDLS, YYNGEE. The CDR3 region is CASSTRGANYGYTF. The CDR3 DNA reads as TGTGCCAGCAGCACCCGGGGTGCTAACTATGGCTACACCTTC.

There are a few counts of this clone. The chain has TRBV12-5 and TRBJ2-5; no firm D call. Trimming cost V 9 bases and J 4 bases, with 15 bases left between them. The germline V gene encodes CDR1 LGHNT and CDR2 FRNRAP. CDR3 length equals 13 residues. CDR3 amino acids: CASQALTPETQYF. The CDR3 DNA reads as TGTGCTAGCCAGGCACTTACTCCAGAGACCCAGTACTTC.

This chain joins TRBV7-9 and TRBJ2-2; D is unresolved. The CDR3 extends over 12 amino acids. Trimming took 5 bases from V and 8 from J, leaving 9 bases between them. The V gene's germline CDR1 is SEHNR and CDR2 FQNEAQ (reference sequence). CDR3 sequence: CASSPPRGELFF. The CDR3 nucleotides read TGTGCCAGCAGCCCCCCCAGGGGGGAGCTGTTTTTT.

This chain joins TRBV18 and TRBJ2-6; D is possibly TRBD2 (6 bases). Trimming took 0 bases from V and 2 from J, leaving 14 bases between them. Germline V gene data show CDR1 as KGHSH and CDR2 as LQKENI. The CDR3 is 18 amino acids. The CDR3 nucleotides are TGTGCCAGCTCACCACCAATCCGCGGGACTGCTGGGGCCAACGTCCTGACTTTC. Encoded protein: CASSPPIRGTAGANVLTF.

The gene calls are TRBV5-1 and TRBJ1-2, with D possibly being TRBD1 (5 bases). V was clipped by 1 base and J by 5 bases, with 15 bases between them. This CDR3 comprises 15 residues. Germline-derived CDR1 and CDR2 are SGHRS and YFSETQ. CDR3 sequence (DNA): TGCGCCAGCAGCTTGTTGGCAGATGGGGCGTATGGCTACACCTTC. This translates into CASSLLADGAYGYTF.

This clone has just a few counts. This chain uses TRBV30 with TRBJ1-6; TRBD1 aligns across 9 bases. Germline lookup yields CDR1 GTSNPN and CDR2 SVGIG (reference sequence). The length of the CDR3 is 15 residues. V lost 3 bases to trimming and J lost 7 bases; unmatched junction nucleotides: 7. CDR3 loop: CAWSAFGTGNSPLHF. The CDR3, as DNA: TGTGCCTGGAGCGCTTTTGGGACAGGGAATTCACCCCTCCACTTT.

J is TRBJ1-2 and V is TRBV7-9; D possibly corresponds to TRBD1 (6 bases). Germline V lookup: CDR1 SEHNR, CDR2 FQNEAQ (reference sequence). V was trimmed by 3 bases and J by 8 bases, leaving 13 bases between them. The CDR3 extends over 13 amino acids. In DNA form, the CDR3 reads TGTGCCAGCAGCTTGACAGGCCGATCGGGCTACACCTTC. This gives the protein CASSLTGRSGYTF.

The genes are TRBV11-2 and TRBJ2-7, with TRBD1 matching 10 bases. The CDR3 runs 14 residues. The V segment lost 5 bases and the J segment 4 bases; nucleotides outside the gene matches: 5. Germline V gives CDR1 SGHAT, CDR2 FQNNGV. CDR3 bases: TGTGCCAGCAGCCCCGGGACAGGGGCTTACGAGCAGTACGTC. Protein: CASSPGTGAYEQYV.

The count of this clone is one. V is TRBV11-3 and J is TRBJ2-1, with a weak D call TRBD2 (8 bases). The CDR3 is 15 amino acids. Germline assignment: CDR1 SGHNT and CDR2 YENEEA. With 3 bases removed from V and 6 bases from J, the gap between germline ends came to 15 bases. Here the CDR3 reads CASSLDGRGLNEQFF. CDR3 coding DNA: TGTGCCAGCAGCTTGGACGGGAGGGGGCTCAATGAGCAGTTCTTC.

CDR3 nucleotide sequence: TGTGCCAGCAGTTTTCAGGCCGGTCCCCTCCACTTT. It yields the protein CASSFQAGPLHF. V and J are TRBV27 and TRBJ1-6, with D unresolved. This CDR3 is built from 12 residues. The V end lost 3 bases, the J end lost 13 bases, and 10 bases lay between the germline ends. Germline V gene data show CDR1 as MNHEY and CDR2 as SMNVEV (reference sequence).

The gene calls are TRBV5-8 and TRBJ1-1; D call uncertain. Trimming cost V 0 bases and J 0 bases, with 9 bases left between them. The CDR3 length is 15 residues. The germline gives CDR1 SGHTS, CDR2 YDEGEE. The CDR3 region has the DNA TGTGCCAGCAGCTTGGGTATATACATGAACACTGAAGCTTTCTTT. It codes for CASSLGIYMNTEAFF.

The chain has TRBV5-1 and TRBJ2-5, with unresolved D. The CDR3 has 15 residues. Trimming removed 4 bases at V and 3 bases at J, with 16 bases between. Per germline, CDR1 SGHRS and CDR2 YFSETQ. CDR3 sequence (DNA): TGCGCCAGCAGCCTCACTGCTACCGGTGAAGAGACCCAGTACTTC. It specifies CASSLTATGEETQYF.

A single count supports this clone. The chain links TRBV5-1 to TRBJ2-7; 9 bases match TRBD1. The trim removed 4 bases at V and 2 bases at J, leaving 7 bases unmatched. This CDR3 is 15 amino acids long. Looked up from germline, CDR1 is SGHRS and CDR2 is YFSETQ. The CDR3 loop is CASSLGGTGTYEQYV. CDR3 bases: TGCGCCAGCAGCCTCGGGGGGACAGGGACCTACGAGCAGTACGTC.

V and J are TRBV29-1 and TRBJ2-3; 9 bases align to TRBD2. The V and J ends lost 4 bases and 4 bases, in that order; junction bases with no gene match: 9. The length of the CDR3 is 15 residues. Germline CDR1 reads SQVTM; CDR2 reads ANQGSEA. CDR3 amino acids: CSVVGVSGSPDTQYF. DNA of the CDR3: TGCAGCGTTGTGGGGGTTAGCGGGAGCCCAGATACGCAGTATTTT.

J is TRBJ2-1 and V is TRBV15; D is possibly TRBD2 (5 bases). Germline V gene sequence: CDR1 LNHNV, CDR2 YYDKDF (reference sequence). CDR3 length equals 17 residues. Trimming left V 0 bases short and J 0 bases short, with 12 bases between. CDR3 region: CATSRDRGSSSYNEQFF. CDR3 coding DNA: TGTGCCACCAGCAGAGATCGAGGGTCCAGCTCCTACAATGAGCAGTTCTTC.

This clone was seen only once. CDR3 DNA sequence: TGCGCCAGCAGCCAAGATAACGGTGAAGCTTTCTTT. Translation gives CASSQDNGEAFF. This chain connects TRBV4-3 to TRBJ1-1; no clear D. The germline gives CDR1 LGHNA, CDR2 YSLEER. V was trimmed by 0 bases and J by 7 bases, leaving 6 bases between them. CDR3 length equals 12 residues.

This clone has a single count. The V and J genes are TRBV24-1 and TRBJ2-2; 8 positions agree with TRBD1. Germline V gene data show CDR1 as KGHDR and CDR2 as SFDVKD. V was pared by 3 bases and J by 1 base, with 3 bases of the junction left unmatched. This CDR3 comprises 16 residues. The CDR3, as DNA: TGTGCCACCAGTGATCCCGGGACAGGGAACACCGGGGAGCTGTTTTTT. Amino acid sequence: CATSDPGTGNTGELFF.

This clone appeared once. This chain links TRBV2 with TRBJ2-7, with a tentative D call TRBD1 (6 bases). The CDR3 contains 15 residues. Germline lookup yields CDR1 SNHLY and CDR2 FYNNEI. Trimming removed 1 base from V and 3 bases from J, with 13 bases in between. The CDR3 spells CASSEGWGQGYEQYV. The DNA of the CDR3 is TGTGCCAGCAGTGAAGGGTGGGGGCAGGGCTACGAGCAGTACGTC.